This is a list of T cell receptor beta chains from one sample in a study of neoadjuvant anti-PD-1 for oral cavity cancer. TCRdb keeps only in-frame clones here, not all; method: immunoSEQ multiplex PCR. The table lists around 81,000 clones, roughly four fifths of them singletons. The source material was PBMCs, sampled before nivolumab (anti-PD-1) treatment. All receptors come from a person aged 35 to 85 with oral cavity squamous cell carcinoma. CDR3s include the opening cysteine and the closing phenylalanine or tryptophan. The D gene is left open where the match is weak. Rows give clone size only sometimes, using once, few, many, or a class for an expanded clone.

D,V,size,J,CDR3,DNA
-,TRBV7-8,-,TRBJ1-1,CASRLSLNTEAFF,TGTGCCAGCAGGCTTTCCCTAAACACTGAAGCTTTCTTT
-,TRBV9,-,TRBJ2-1,CASSALAGEQFF,TGTGCCAGCAGCGCACTAGCAGGTGAGCAGTTCTTC
TRBD1,TRBV6-1,-,TRBJ2-4,CASSEGGQGRNIQYF,TGTGCCAGCAGTGAAGGGGGACAGGGGCGGAACATTCAGTACTTC
-,TRBV7-9,-,TRBJ2-3,CAATFTDTQYF,TGTGCAGCTACGTTCACAGATACGCAGTATTTT
TRBD2,TRBV30,-,TRBJ2-3,CAWSVGASGSISTDTQYF,TGTGCCTGGAGTGTTGGCGCTAGCGGGAGCATTAGCACAGATACGCAGTATTTT
-,TRBV6-5,-,TRBJ1-2,CASSSTGTNYGYTF,TGTGCCAGCAGCTCCACAGGGACAAACTATGGCTACACCTTC
-,TRBV19,-,TRBJ2-1,CASRATALGYEQFF,TGTGCCAGTCGCGCGACAGCCCTAGGGTATGAGCAGTTCTTC
-,TRBV29-1,-,TRBJ1-1,CSVVKGLMNTEAFF,TGCAGCGTTGTTAAGGGACTGATGAACACTGAAGCTTTCTTT
TRBD1,TRBV5-1,once,TRBJ1-4,CASSLDGTGFEKLFF,TGCGCCAGCAGCTTGGACGGGACAGGGTTTGAAAAACTGTTTTTT
-,TRBV29-1,-,TRBJ2-7,CSVETDGRGQYF,TGCAGCGTTGAAACGGACGGGCGCGGGCAGTACTTC
TRBD2,TRBV30,-,TRBJ2-3,CAWSERGRGTDTQYF,TGTGCCTGGAGTGAACGGGGGAGGGGAACAGATACGCAGTATTTT
TRBD1,TRBV30,-,TRBJ2-7,CAWSVGWDRASSYEQYF,TGTGCCTGGAGTGTAGGGTGGGACAGGGCCAGCTCCTACGAGCAGTACTTC
-,TRBV28,-,TRBJ1-5,CASSLEVNQPQHF,TGTGCCAGCAGTTTAGAGGTCAATCAGCCCCAGCATTTT
-,TRBV2,-,TRBJ1-1,CASSEQSVPLEAFF,TGTGCCAGCAGTGAACAGTCAGTCCCTCTTGAAGCTTTCTTT
-,TRBV4-1,-,TRBJ1-5,CASSQDPGQPYSNQPQHF,TGCGCCAGCAGCCAAGATCCCGGACAGCCCTATAGCAATCAGCCCCAGCATTTT
-,TRBV5-6,-,TRBJ2-7,CASSSYQASYEQYF,TGTGCCAGCAGCTCATATCAGGCCTCCTACGAGCAGTACTTC
-,TRBV2,-,TRBJ2-1,CASSFPPGEQFF,TGTGCCAGCAGTTTCCCCCCTGGTGAGCAGTTCTTC
-,TRBV27,-,TRBJ2-1,CASRGRGTTGFYNEQFF,TGTGCCAGCAGGGGAAGGGGGACGACGGGATTTTACAATGAGCAGTTCTTC
TRBD1,TRBV5-1,once,TRBJ1-4,CASSLDPGQESNEKLFF,TGCGCCAGCAGCTTGGACCCGGGACAGGAGAGTAATGAAAAACTGTTTTTT
-,TRBV30,few,TRBJ1-1,CACTTVNTEAFF,TGTGCCTGTACGACAGTGAACACTGAAGCTTTCTTT
-,TRBV10-1,-,TRBJ2-2,CASSPRVGNGELFF,TGCGCCAGCTCCCCCCGAGTCGGAAACGGGGAGCTGTTTTTT
-,TRBV10-2,few,TRBJ1-5,CASSPGPYSNQPQHF,TGCGCCAGCAGTCCCGGGCCGTATAGCAATCAGCCCCAGCATTTT
-,TRBV2,once,TRBJ1-1,CASKLRTALVDTEAFF,TGTGCCAGCAAGCTACGGACAGCACTTGTGGACACTGAAGCTTTCTTT
-,TRBV28,-,TRBJ2-1,CASSTQGGAREQFF,TGTGCCAGCAGTACCCAGGGAGGAGCGAGGGAGCAGTTCTTC
TRBD1,TRBV5-6,-,TRBJ2-1,CASSWGTVDNNEQFF,TGTGCCAGCAGCTGGGGGACAGTGGACAACAATGAGCAGTTCTTC
TRBD2,TRBV19,-,TRBJ2-7,CASSMASGGKSYEQYF,TGTGCCAGTAGTATGGCTAGCGGGGGCAAGTCCTACGAGCAGTACTTC
-,TRBV6-5,once,TRBJ1-2,CASRPEGPGYGYTF,TGTGCCAGCAGACCAGAGGGGCCGGGCTATGGCTACACCTTC
-,TRBV6-5,-,TRBJ1-5,CASSPSQGNQPQHF,TGTGCCAGCAGCCCCTCACAGGGCAATCAGCCCCAGCATTTT
TRBD1,TRBV2,-,TRBJ1-5,CASRDRVGNQPQHF,TGTGCCAGCCGTGACAGGGTTGGCAATCAGCCCCAGCATTTT
-,TRBV5-8,-,TRBJ2-1,CASSRGTVLYNEQFF,TGTGCCAGCAGCCGCGGAACAGTACTCTACAATGAGCAGTTCTTC
TRBD2,TRBV9,-,TRBJ2-2,CASSVRTSGWGTGELFF,TGTGCCAGCAGCGTCCGGACTAGCGGTTGGGGCACCGGGGAGCTGTTTTTT
TRBD1,TRBV6-5,many,TRBJ1-2,CASSYSRTGGNYGYTF,TGTGCCAGCAGTTATAGTCGGACAGGGGGCAACTATGGCTACACCTTC
-,TRBV5-1,-,TRBJ2-7,CASSLEVHGSYEQYF,TGCGCCAGCAGCTTGGAAGTTCATGGCTCCTACGAGCAGTACTTC
-,TRBV10-3,-,TRBJ2-3,CAISETLGTDTQYF,TGTGCCATCAGTGAGACGTTAGGCACAGATACGCAGTATTTT
TRBD1,TRBV19,-,TRBJ1-2,CASNEDRGSYGYTF,TGTGCCAGTAATGAGGACAGGGGAAGCTATGGCTACACCTTC
TRBD2,TRBV7-7,-,TRBJ2-2,CASSLELAAGELFF,TGTGCTAGCAGCTTAGAACTAGCGGCCGGGGAGCTGTTTTTT
TRBD2,TRBV28,-,TRBJ2-7,CASSPGAGDEQYF,TGTGCCAGCAGTCCCGGGGCGGGGGACGAGCAGTACTTC
-,TRBV6-5,-,TRBJ2-5,CAITEGETQYF,TGTGCCATAACGGAAGGGGAGACCCAGTACTTC
TRBD1,TRBV25-1,-,TRBJ2-1,CASRRVQGAEQFF,TGTGCCAGCAGGAGGGTACAGGGGGCTGAGCAGTTCTTC
-,TRBV6-1,-,TRBJ2-3,CASSESPTSTDTQYF,TGTGCCAGCAGTGAATCCCCTACTAGCACAGATACGCAGTATTTT
-,TRBV7-7,-,TRBJ2-2,CASSLDGLGELFF,TGTGCTAGCAGCTTAGACGGACTCGGGGAGCTGTTTTTT
TRBD1,TRBV2,-,TRBJ2-7,CASSERWGQGAYEQYF,TGTGCCAGCAGTGAAAGATGGGGACAGGGGGCCTACGAGCAGTACTTC
TRBD2,TRBV7-3,-,TRBJ2-7,CASSSGLAGENEQYF,TGTGCCAGCAGCTCGGGACTAGCGGGAGAGAACGAGCAGTACTTC
TRBD1,TRBV2,-,TRBJ1-2,CASSVGTGGNGYTF,TGTGCCAGCAGTGTTGGGACAGGGGGCAACGGCTACACCTTC
-,TRBV11-2,-,TRBJ2-6,CASSFQGSSGANVLTF,TGTGCCAGCAGCTTCCAAGGGTCCTCCGGGGCCAACGTCCTGACTTTC
-,TRBV4-2,-,TRBJ2-5,CASSRGGGEETQYF,TGTGCCAGCAGCCGAGGGGGCGGGGAAGAGACCCAGTACTTC
-,TRBV2,-,TRBJ1-1,CASRNTEAFF,TGTGCCAGCAGGAACACTGAAGCTTTCTTT
-,TRBV19,few,TRBJ2-2,CASRVSRDTGELFF,TGTGCCAGTAGGGTCTCACGGGACACCGGGGAGCTGTTTTTT
TRBD1,TRBV2,-,TRBJ2-3,CASSPGQGILPSTDTQYF,TGTGCCAGCAGTCCGGGACAGGGAATCCTACCTAGCACAGATACGCAGTATTTT
TRBD1,TRBV29-1,-,TRBJ2-3,CSVDRGWTQYF,TGCAGCGTTGACAGGGGGTGGACGCAGTATTTT
TRBD2,TRBV9,-,TRBJ2-5,CASSVVPTSGRETQYF,TGTGCCAGCAGCGTAGTGCCGACTAGCGGGAGAGAGACCCAGTACTTC
TRBD1,TRBV19,once,TRBJ1-2,CASSIGQANDYGYTF,TGTGCCAGTAGTATTGGACAGGCGAACGACTATGGCTACACCTTC
-,TRBV19,-,TRBJ2-7,CASSRSGYEQYF,TGTGCCAGTAGTAGATCGGGTTACGAGCAGTACTTC
-,TRBV28,-,TRBJ2-1,CASSFYDEQFF,TGTGCCAGCAGTTTCTACGATGAGCAGTTCTTC
TRBD2,TRBV5-1,-,TRBJ2-3,CASSRGLAGGGPSTDTQYF,TGCGCCAGCAGCCGCGGACTAGCGGGAGGAGGCCCTAGCACAGATACGCAGTATTTT
-,TRBV10-3,-,TRBJ2-3,CAISFTSTDTQYF,TGTGCCATCAGTTTCACTAGCACAGATACGCAGTATTTT
-,TRBV2,-,TRBJ2-1,CASSERPTKYNEQFF,TGTGCCAGCAGTGAAAGACCCACAAAGTACAATGAGCAGTTCTTC